This is a list of T cell receptor beta chains from one sample in a study of T cell responses to AZD1222 COVID-19 vaccine. The assay was immunoSEQ multiplex PCR, and TCRdb's table has in-frame clones only and misses some. The sample has approximately 150,000 clones; about nine tenths are singletons. The source was peripheral blood, collected on day 0 of AZD1222 vaccination. The origin of the receptors is an adult in good health. Each CDR3 is given with its conserved first and last residue. D genes are given only for firm matches. Part of the rows lack a size; the others show once, few, many or a class for expanded clones.

>TRBV20-1|-|TRBJ1-1|-
CSARVAEAFF
TGCAGTGCTAGAGTCGCAGAAGCTTTCTTT
>TRBV2|-|TRBJ1-3|-
CASSVTPTGSGNTIYF
TGTGCCAGCAGCGTCACCCCGACAGGCTCTGGAAACACCATATATTTT
>TRBV3-1/TRBV3-2|once|TRBJ1-6|TRBD1
CASSLLLGTGQQNSPLHF
TGTGCCAGCAGCCTTCTGCTAGGGACAGGGCAACAGAATTCACCCCTCCACTTT
>TRBV18|-|TRBJ2-7|TRBD1
CASSLRDRGAYEQYF
TGTGCCAGCTCGCTACGGGACAGGGGCGCTTACGAGCAGTACTTC
>TRBV12-3/TRBV12-4|-|TRBJ2-7|-
CASSRSPVDEQYF
TGTGCCAGCAGCCGATCCCCGGTGGACGAGCAGTACTTC
>TRBV7-8|-|TRBJ2-7|-
CASSLQGGSSDEQYF
TGTGCCAGCAGCTTACAAGGGGGGTCGAGTGACGAGCAGTACTTC
>TRBV7-9|few|TRBJ1-5|-
CASSPTTAYQPQHF
TGTGCCAGCAGCCCTACGACGGCGTATCAGCCCCAGCATTTT
>TRBV4-1|-|TRBJ2-7|-
CASSQEYDGGPFGEQYF
TGCGCCAGCAGCCAAGAATATGACGGGGGGCCTTTCGGCGAGCAGTACTTC
>TRBV7-3|-|TRBJ1-4|-
CASSLLGPFANEKLFF
TGTGCCAGCAGCTTACTAGGGCCCTTCGCTAATGAAAAACTGTTTTTT
>TRBV2|-|TRBJ2-7|TRBD2
CASLEASGTYEQYF
TGTGCCAGCCTTGAGGCTAGCGGAACCTACGAGCAGTACTTC
>TRBV7-6|-|TRBJ1-5|TRBD1
CASSLGQGWSQPQHF
TGTGCCAGCAGCTTGGGACAGGGCTGGAGTCAGCCCCAGCATTTT
>TRBV3-1/TRBV3-2|-|TRBJ1-1|-
CASSHRVTEAFF
TGTGCCAGCAGCCATCGGGTCACTGAAGCTTTCTTT
>TRBV4-1|-|TRBJ1-4|TRBD1
CASSLGTGARNEKLFF
TGCGCCAGCAGCCTCGGGACAGGGGCCCGAAATGAAAAACTGTTTTTT
>TRBV7-9|-|TRBJ1-2|-
CASSFGGDGYTF
TGTGCCAGCAGCTTTGGGGGGGATGGCTACACCTTC
>TRBV4-2|-|TRBJ1-1|-
CASSQGVNTEAFF
TGTGCCAGCAGCCAAGGAGTGAACACTGAAGCTTTCTTT
>TRBV7-2|-|TRBJ2-4|-
CASTYKNIQYF
TGTGCCAGCACGTACAAAAACATTCAGTACTTC
>TRBV7-8|-|TRBJ1-5|TRBD1
CASSSGQYSNQPQHF
TGTGCCAGCAGCTCGGGACAGTATAGCAATCAGCCCCAGCATTTT
>TRBV5-1|-|TRBJ2-7|-
CASSLDGGLAVYEQYF
TGCGCCAGCAGCTTGGACGGGGGTTTGGCGGTTTACGAGCAGTACTTC
>TRBV7-7|-|TRBJ2-3|TRBD2
CASSLGVGLAVDTQYF
TGTGCTAGCAGCTTAGGAGTGGGACTAGCGGTGGATACGCAGTATTTT
>TRBV30|-|TRBJ2-1|TRBD2
CAWSVPLAGETYNEQFF
TGTGCCTGGAGTGTACCTTTGGCGGGGGAGACGTACAATGAGCAGTTCTTC
>TRBV27|-|TRBJ1-6|TRBD1
CASSLFGGQGRNSYNSPLHF
TGTGCCAGCAGTTTATTCGGGGGACAGGGGAGGAACTCCTATAATTCACCCCTCCACTTT
>TRBV19|-|TRBJ2-3|TRBD2
CATRPGTSGRAWDTQYF
TGTGCCACGCGCCCCGGGACTAGCGGGAGGGCCTGGGATACGCAGTATTTT
>TRBV28|-|TRBJ1-3|TRBD1
CASSLTGAGNTIYF
TGTGCCAGCAGTTTGACAGGGGCCGGAAACACCATATATTTT
>TRBV11-2|-|TRBJ2-4|-
CASSSPGVAKNIQYF
TGTGCCAGCAGCTCGCCAGGGGTAGCCAAAAACATTCAGTACTTC
>TRBV4-1|-|TRBJ1-5|-
CASSQVATPDQPQHF
TGCGCCAGCAGCCAAGTTGCCACTCCCGATCAGCCCCAGCATTTT
>TRBV27|-|TRBJ2-1|-
CASSSEYNEQFF
TGTGCCAGCAGTTCCGAGTACAATGAGCAGTTCTTC
>TRBV10-3|-|TRBJ1-1|-
CAIRADKVTEAFF
TGTGCCATCAGGGCTGATAAAGTCACTGAAGCTTTCTTT
>TRBV6-5|-|TRBJ1-1|-
CASSYAANTEAFF
TGTGCCAGCAGTTACGCCGCGAACACTGAAGCTTTCTTT
>TRBV28|-|TRBJ1-2|-
CASSPPTGDGYTF
TGTGCCAGCAGTCCACCAACGGGCGATGGCTACACCTTC
>TRBV6-5|-|TRBJ2-7|TRBD1
CASIMSGGSYEQYF
TGTGCCAGCATAATGTCAGGGGGTTCCTACGAGCAGTACTTC
>TRBV2|once|TRBJ1-2|-
CASSEVYHYGYTF
TGTGCCAGCAGTGAGGTGTATCATTATGGCTACACCTTC
>TRBV7-3|-|TRBJ1-1|TRBD1
CASSLDRGRGEAFF
TGTGCCAGCAGCCTGGACAGGGGGCGAGGTGAAGCTTTCTTT
>TRBV29-1|-|TRBJ1-2|TRBD1
CSVPAGGQGRGDYGYTF
TGCAGCGTCCCGGCGGGAGGACAGGGGCGTGGAGACTATGGCTACACCTTC
>TRBV12-2|-|TRBJ2-1|-
CASRLAWISSYNEQFF
TGTGCAAGTCGCTTAGCGTGGATTAGCTCCTACAATGAGCAGTTCTTC
>TRBV20-1|-|TRBJ1-5|-
CSASRGGGGSNQPQHF
TGCAGTGCTAGTCGTGGGGGAGGGGGTAGCAATCAGCCCCAGCATTTT
>TRBV3-1/TRBV3-2|-|TRBJ1-6|TRBD1
CASSRDSSYNSPLHF
TGTGCCAGCAGTCGGGACAGCTCCTATAATTCACCCCTCCACTTT
>TRBV9|-|TRBJ1-1|-
CASSVGRVGVQEAFF
TGTGCCAGCAGCGTAGGCAGGGTTGGGGTACAAGAAGCTTTCTTT
>TRBV5-5|-|TRBJ1-2|-
CASSFRHEGDLYGYTF
TGTGCCAGCAGCTTTCGGCATGAGGGAGACCTCTATGGCTACACCTTC
>TRBV28|-|TRBJ1-5|TRBD1
CASSWRQGSQPQHF
TGTGCCAGCAGTTGGCGACAGGGGAGTCAGCCCCAGCATTTT
>TRBV18|-|TRBJ1-2|-
CASSPGTIYGYTF
TGTGCCAGCTCTCCCGGGACTATCTATGGCTACACCTTC
>TRBV20-1|-|TRBJ1-5|-
CSASIGQLNQPQHF
TGCAGTGCTAGTATTGGACAGCTCAATCAGCCCCAGCATTTT
>TRBV5-1|-|TRBJ2-7|-
CASSLMTRPFYEQYF
TGCGCCAGCAGCTTGATGACAAGACCCTTCTACGAGCAGTACTTC
>TRBV7-2|-|TRBJ1-1|TRBD1
CASSPPGTAAWGDTEAFF
TGTGCCAGCAGCCCACCGGGGACAGCCGCGTGGGGGGACACTGAAGCTTTCTTT
>TRBV20-1|-|TRBJ1-4|-
CSARSGGKLFF
TGCAGTGCTAGATCCGGCGGAAAACTGTTTTTT